A selection of T cell receptor beta chains follows, all from one sample in a study of cytomegalovirus exposure and HLA in healthy donors. Profiled with immunoSEQ multiplex PCR; TCRdb holds only in-frame clones, not every one. The sample holds under 150,000 clones, 75% to 85% seen once. Sequencing was done on a sample of PBMCs. The receptors here all came from a woman aged 45-65 years in good health and CMV-seropositive. The CDR3 runs from the conserved cysteine through the conserved F or W. D genes are given only for firm matches. Clone size, where shown, is once, few, many, or a class for clones that have expanded.

v_call	j_call	d_call	cdr3_length	clone_size	cdr3_nt	cdr3_aa
TRBV6-5	TRBJ1-2	.	15	.	TGTGCCAGCAGTTTTACCGGGACACGAAACCTCTGCTACACCTTC	CASSFTGTRNLCYTF
TRBV29-1	TRBJ1-1	TRBD1	18	.	TGCAGCGTTGAAGGTAGTAACAGGGGGTCGGATCGGAACACTGAAGCTTTCTTT	CSVEGSNRGSDRNTEAFF
TRBV9	TRBJ2-1	.	15	.	TGTGCCAGCAGCACCGGCGACAGGAGTAGAAATGAGCAGTTCTTC	CASSTGDRSRNEQFF
TRBV28	TRBJ1-5	TRBD1	14	.	TGTGCCAGCAGTCTCGACAGGGACGATCAGCCCCAGCATTTT	CASSLDRDDQPQHF
TRBV7-2	TRBJ1-1	.	14	once	TGTGCCAGCAGCCACCGCGGAGGGGCCACTGAAGCTTTCTTT	CASSHRGGATEAFF
TRBV2	TRBJ2-1	.	16	.	TGTGCCAGCAACCGATTGACTAGTTTTCGGTACAATGAGCAGTTCTTC	CASNRLTSFRYNEQFF
TRBV15	TRBJ2-5	TRBD1	13	.	TGTGCCACCAGCAGACGGAGGGACAGGGACCAGTACTTC	CATSRRRDRDQYF
TRBV2	TRBJ1-5	TRBD1	14	few	TGTGCCAGCAGTGAAGGGACAGGGTATCAGCCCCAGCATTTT	CASSEGTGYQPQHF
TRBV19	TRBJ2-3	TRBD2	18	once	TGTGCCAGGAATCCCTTAGCGGGAGAAACACCCAGCACAGATACGCAGTATTTT	CARNPLAGETPSTDTQYF
TRBV20-1	TRBJ1-2	.	10	.	TGCAGTGCCAGGGTGTGGGGCTACACCTTC	CSARVWGYTF
TRBV7-9	TRBJ2-5	TRBD1	14	few	TGTGCCAGCAGCTACCAGGGCAGGGGGCTAATGGTGGACTTC	CASSYQGRGLMVDF
TRBV5-1	TRBJ1-1	TRBD1	14	.	TGCGCCAGCAGCTTGGAAGAGGGACAGGGGTACGCTTTCTTT	CASSLEEGQGYAFF
TRBV2	TRBJ2-7	TRBD2	19	.	TGTGCCAGCAGTGATCCCAAGGGACTAGCGGGGGTAGCCTCCGACGAGCAGTACTTC	CASSDPKGLAGVASDEQYF
TRBV5-1	TRBJ1-2	.	16	.	TGCGCCAGCAGCTTGTCTAACGTGGGGGGATACTATGGCTACACCTTC	CASSLSNVGGYYGYTF
TRBV7-9	TRBJ1-1	.	13	.	TGTGCCAGCAGCTTAGTTGGAGAAGCCGAAGCTTTCTTT	CASSLVGEAEAFF
TRBV7-9	TRBJ1-2	.	16	.	TGTGCCAGCAGCCCTGCGACAGGTCTCTCCCCCTATGGCTACACCTTC	CASSPATGLSPYGYTF
TRBV6-1	TRBJ1-5	TRBD1	13	.	TGTGCCAGCAATCGACAGGGATATCAGCCCCAGCATTTT	CASNRQGYQPQHF
TRBV2	TRBJ1-5	TRBD1	15	.	TGTGCCAGCAGTGGGGGACAGGGACGTAGTCAGCCCCAGCATTTT	CASSGGQGRSQPQHF
TRBV18	TRBJ1-1	.	13	.	TGTGCCAGCTCACCGCGGGTTTTGACTGAAGCTTTCTTT	CASSPRVLTEAFF
TRBV14	TRBJ1-2	.	13	.	TGTGCCAGCAGCCTAACAGTGTACTATGGCTACACCTTC	CASSLTVYYGYTF
TRBV7-7	TRBJ2-5	TRBD2	17	.	TGTGCTAGCAGCCCAAAGGGTCCTAGCGGGAGCGTGGAGACCCAGTACTTC	CASSPKGPSGSVETQYF
TRBV4-1	TRBJ2-3	TRBD2	18	once	TGCGCCAGCAGCCAAGGGGTGGCAAGCGGGATGACAACAGATACGCAGTATTTT	CASSQGVASGMTTDTQYF